This T cell receptor (beta chain) was sequenced for a study of T cell clonality in common variable immunodeficiency. TCRdb's table, derived via immunoSEQ multiplex PCR, lists solely in-frame clones and lacks some. In total the sample includes some 45,000 clones, none of them seen once. Study outcomes and limitations: Compared with healthy controls, CVID subjects showed increased TCRbeta clonality, mostly in about a third. Fewer TCRbeta clones were shared among CVID subjects than controls.

Germline CDR1 GTSNPN, CDR2 SVGIG (reference sequence). The V segment lost 1 base and the J segment 11 bases; nucleotides outside the gene matches: 6. The CDR3 has 14 amino acids. This clone has ten or more counts. The antigen is unknown. The CDR3 extends 3 residues past the end of the read, so its final part is completed from the germline J gene. This sequence originates from a person aged 18-70 years in good health. The chain joins TRBV30 to TRBJ1-6; 9 positions match TRBD1. The sequencing sample was made of peripheral blood mononuclear cells. CDR3 sequence reads: CAWSDGQGRAPLHF. The CDR3 bases that were read are TGTGCCTGGAGTGATGGACAGGGGAGGGCACCC.